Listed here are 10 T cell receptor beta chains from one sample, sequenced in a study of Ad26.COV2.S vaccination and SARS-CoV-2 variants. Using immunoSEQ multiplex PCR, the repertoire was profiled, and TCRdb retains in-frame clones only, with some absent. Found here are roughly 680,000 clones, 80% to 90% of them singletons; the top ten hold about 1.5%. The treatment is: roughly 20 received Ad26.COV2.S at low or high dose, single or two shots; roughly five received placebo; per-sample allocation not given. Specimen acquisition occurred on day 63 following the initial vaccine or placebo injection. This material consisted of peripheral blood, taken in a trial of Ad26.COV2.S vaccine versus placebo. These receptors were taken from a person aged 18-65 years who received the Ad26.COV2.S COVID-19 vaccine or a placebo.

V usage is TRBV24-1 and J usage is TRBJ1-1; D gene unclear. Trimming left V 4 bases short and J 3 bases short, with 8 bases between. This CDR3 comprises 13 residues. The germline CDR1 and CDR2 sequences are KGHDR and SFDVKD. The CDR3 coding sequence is TGTGCCACCAGTGACCCACGACACACTGAAGCTTTCTTT. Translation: CATSDPRHTEAFF.

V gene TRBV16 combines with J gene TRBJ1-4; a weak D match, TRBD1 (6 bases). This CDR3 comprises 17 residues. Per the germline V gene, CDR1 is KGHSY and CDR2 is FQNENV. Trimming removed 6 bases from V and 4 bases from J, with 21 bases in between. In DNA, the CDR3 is TGTGCCAGCAGAAACTCCTTCCGGGACAAAAATAATGAAAAACTGTTTTTT. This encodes CASRNSFRDKNNEKLFF.

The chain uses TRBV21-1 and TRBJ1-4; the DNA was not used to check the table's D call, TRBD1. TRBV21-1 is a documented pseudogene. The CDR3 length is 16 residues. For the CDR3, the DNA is TGTGCCAGCAGCAGTCAGACAGGGGGGACTAATGAAAAACTGTTTTTT. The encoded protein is CASSSQTGGTNEKLFF.

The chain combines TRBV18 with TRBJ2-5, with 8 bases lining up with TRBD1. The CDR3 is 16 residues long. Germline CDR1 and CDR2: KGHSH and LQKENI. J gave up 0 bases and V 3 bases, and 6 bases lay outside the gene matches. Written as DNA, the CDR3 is TGTGCCAGCTCACCCCGACAGGGGCAGTACCAAGAGACCCAGTACTTC. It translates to CASSPRQGQYQETQYF.

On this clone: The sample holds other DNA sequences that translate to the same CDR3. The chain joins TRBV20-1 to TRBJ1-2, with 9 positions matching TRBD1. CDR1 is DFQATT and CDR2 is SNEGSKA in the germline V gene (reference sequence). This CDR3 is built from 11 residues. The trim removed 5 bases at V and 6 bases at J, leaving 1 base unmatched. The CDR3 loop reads CSAGDRDGYTF. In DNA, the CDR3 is TGCAGTGCTGGGGACAGGGATGGCTACACCTTC.

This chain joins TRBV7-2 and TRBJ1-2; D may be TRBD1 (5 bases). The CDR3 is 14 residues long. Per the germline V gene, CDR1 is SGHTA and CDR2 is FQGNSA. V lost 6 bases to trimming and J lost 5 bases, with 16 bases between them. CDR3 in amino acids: CASRKGGDHYGYTF. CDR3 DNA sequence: TGTGCCAGCAGAAAAGGTGGGGACCATTATGGCTACACCTTC.

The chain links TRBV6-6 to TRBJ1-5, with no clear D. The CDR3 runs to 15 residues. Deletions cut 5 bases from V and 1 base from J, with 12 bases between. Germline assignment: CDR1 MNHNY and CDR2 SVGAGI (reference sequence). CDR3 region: CASSPEGESNQPQHF. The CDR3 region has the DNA TGTGCCAGCAGTCCCGAGGGAGAAAGCAATCAGCCCCAGCATTTT.

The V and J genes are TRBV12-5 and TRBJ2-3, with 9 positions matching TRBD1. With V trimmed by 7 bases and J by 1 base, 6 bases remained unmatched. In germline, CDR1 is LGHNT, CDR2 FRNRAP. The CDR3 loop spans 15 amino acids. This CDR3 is CASVEQGAGTDTQYF. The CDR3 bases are TGTGCTAGTGTCGAACAGGGGGCTGGCACAGATACGCAGTATTTT.

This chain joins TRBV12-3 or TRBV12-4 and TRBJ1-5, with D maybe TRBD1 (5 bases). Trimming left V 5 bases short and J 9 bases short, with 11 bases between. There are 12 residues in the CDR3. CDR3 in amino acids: CASSPHGGPQHF. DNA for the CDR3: TGTGCCAGCAGTCCACATGGGGGGCCCCAGCATTTT.

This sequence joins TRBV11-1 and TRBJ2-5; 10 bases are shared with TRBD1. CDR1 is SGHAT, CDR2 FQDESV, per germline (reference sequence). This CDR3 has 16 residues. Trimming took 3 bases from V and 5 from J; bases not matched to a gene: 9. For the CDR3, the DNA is TGTGCCAGCAGCTTGGGTCGACAGGGGGCGATTGAGACCCAGTACTTC. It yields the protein CASSLGRQGAIETQYF.